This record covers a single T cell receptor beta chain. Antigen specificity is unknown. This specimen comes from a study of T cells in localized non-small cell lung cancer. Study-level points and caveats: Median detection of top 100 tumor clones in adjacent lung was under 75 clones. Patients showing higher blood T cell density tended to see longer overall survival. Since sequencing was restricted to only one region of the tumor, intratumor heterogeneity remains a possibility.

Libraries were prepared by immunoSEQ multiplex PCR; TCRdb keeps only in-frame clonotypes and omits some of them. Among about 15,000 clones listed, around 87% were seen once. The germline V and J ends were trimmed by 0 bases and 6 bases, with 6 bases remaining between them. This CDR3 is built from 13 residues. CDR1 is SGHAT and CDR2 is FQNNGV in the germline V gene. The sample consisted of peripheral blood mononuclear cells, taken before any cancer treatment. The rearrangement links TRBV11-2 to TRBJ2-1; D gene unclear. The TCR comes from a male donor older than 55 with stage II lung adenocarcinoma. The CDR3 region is CASSLDRSNEQFF. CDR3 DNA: TGTGCCAGCAGCTTAGATCGCAGCAATGAGCAGTTCTTC.